Listed below are T cell receptor beta chains from one sample, sequenced in a study of shared clonotypes between healthy human individuals. The assay was immunoSEQ multiplex PCR, and TCRdb's table has in-frame clones only and misses some. The sample carries approximately 840,000 clones, approximately 97% recorded once. Source material: naive CD8+ T cells sorted from blood. These receptors all come from a young man in good health. Each CDR3 is given with its conserved first and last residue. D genes are given only for firm matches. Size values are once, few and many counts, or a class for expanded clones, and some rows have none.

.,.,TRBJ2-5,TRBV14,TGTGCCAGCAGCGAGGGCACGTACCAAGAGACCCAGTACTTC,CASSEGTYQETQYF
.,TRBD2,TRBJ2-5,TRBV5-1,TGCGCCAGCAGCTTAGGATGGCGGACTAGCGCGAGGGAGACCCAGTACTTC,CASSLGWRTSARETQYF
.,.,TRBJ2-3,TRBV5-1,TGCGCCAGCGGCCTACTGGGGCCCCCAGATACGCAGTATTTT,CASGLLGPPDTQYF
.,.,TRBJ2-7,TRBV7-9,TGTGCCAGCAGCATGGGGGGCGGGAGCTCCTACGAGCAGTACTTC,CASSMGGGSSYEQYF
.,TRBD2,TRBJ2-1,TRBV5-5,TGTGCCAGCAGCTTGGGACTAGCGGTTTACAATGAGCAGTTCTTC,CASSLGLAVYNEQFF
.,TRBD2,TRBJ2-2,TRBV4-3,TGCGCCAGCAGCCAAGAAAGCCCAGGGGGACTAGCGTTAACCGGGGAGCTGTTTTTT,CASSQESPGGLALTGELFF
.,.,TRBJ2-5,TRBV7-9,TGTGCCAGCAGCTTAGTCGGAACCGGGGTCGAAGAGACCCAGTACTTC,CASSLVGTGVEETQYF
.,TRBD1,TRBJ2-7,TRBV7-9,TGTGCCAGCAGCAGGACAGGCCTCGACCCGGAGTACGAGCAGTACTTC,CASSRTGLDPEYEQYF
.,.,TRBJ2-7,TRBV5-6,TGTGCCAGCAGCCGGGGAAGATACGAGCAGTACTTC,CASSRGRYEQYF
.,TRBD2,TRBJ2-3,TRBV27,TGTGCCAGCAGTTTAATGGGACTAGGGGGAGATACGCAGTATTTT,CASSLMGLGGDTQYF
.,.,TRBJ1-1,TRBV9,TGTGCCAGCAGCCCCTCGGTTACGCATGAAGCTTTCTTT,CASSPSVTHEAFF
.,TRBD1,TRBJ1-5,TRBV29-1,TGCAGCGTTGAATCCAGGACAGGGGATCAGCCCCAGCATTTT,CSVESRTGDQPQHF
.,TRBD1,TRBJ2-7,TRBV27,TGTGCCAGCAGCCCGTCAACAGGGGAACAAACCTACGAGCAGTACTTC,CASSPSTGEQTYEQYF
.,.,TRBJ2-7,TRBV6-5,TGTGCCAGCAGTCCCACGGGAACCTACGAGCAGTACTTC,CASSPTGTYEQYF
.,.,TRBJ2-7,TRBV7-9,TGTGCCAGCAGCCTCTCTCGGACCCGCTACGAGCAGTACTTC,CASSLSRTRYEQYF
.,.,TRBJ2-1,TRBV14,TGTGCCAGCAGCCAACCAGGCTATTTCAGTGAGCAGTTCTTC,CASSQPGYFSEQFF
.,.,TRBJ2-1,TRBV6-5,TGTGCCAGCAGCGAAATTGGGACCCATCCTAATGAGCAGTTCTTC,CASSEIGTHPNEQFF
.,.,TRBJ2-7,TRBV4-3,TGCGCCAGCAGCCAAGGTTTCCTTACTCCCTACGAGCAGTACTTC,CASSQGFLTPYEQYF
few,.,TRBJ1-1,TRBV7-9,TGTGCCAGCAGCTTGGCGGGTTCTGAAGCTTTCTTT,CASSLAGSEAFF
.,TRBD2,TRBJ2-1,TRBV28,TGTGCCAGCAGTTACCGACTAGCGGAGTACAATGAGCAGTTCTTC,CASSYRLAEYNEQFF
.,.,TRBJ1-1,TRBV28,TGTGCCAGCAGCTCACCACGGGGGAACACTGAAGCTTTCTTT,CASSSPRGNTEAFF
.,TRBD2,TRBJ2-1,TRBV13,TGTGCCAGCAGTCTTACTAGCGGGGCAACCTACAATGAGCAGTTCTTC,CASSLTSGATYNEQFF
.,.,TRBJ1-4,TRBV29-1,TGCAGCGTTGTTTCAGTTGAAAAACTGTTTTTT,CSVVSVEKLFF
.,TRBD2,TRBJ2-3,TRBV29-1,TGCAGCGTGGGGTGGTCAGGGACTAGTGAAAGCACAGATACGCAGTATTTT,CSVGWSGTSESTDTQYF
.,TRBD1,TRBJ2-7,TRBV25-1,TGTGCCAGCAGTGAAGACACCGGGACAGGCATTTTC,CASSEDTGTGIF
few,TRBD1,TRBJ2-7,TRBV27,TGTGCCAGCAGTGGTTCCGGGACAGGGATCTACGAGCAGTACTTC,CASSGSGTGIYEQYF
once,.,TRBJ2-7,TRBV30,TGTGCCTGGAGTCCCCCGGGGACCGTCTACGAGCAGTACTTC,CAWSPPGTVYEQYF
.,TRBD2,TRBJ2-1,TRBV9,TGTGCCAGCAGCGGACTCGGGACTAGCGGGAGATCTAGCTCCTACAATGAGCAGTTCTTC,CASSGLGTSGRSSSYNEQFF
.,TRBD1,TRBJ2-7,TRBV4-1,TGCGCCAGCAGCCCAGACAGGGGATACGAGCAGTACTTC,CASSPDRGYEQYF
.,TRBD2,TRBJ2-1,TRBV30,TGTGCCTGGAATCTAGCGGGATTTGGAAATGAGCAGTTCTTC,CAWNLAGFGNEQFF
once,.,TRBJ2-1,TRBV29-1,TGCAGCGTTGAAGGAGTGGGAGAGTCCTACAATGAGCAGTTCTTC,CSVEGVGESYNEQFF
.,.,TRBJ2-1,TRBV2,TGTGCCAGCAGTGAAGCTGGGGCCAGGCACAATGAGCAGTTCTTC,CASSEAGARHNEQFF
.,.,TRBJ2-7,TRBV4-1,TGCGCCAGCAGCCAAGCATATGGTTGGGACGAGCAGTACTTC,CASSQAYGWDEQYF
.,TRBD2,TRBJ2-2,TRBV2,TGTGCCATCCCGGGACTAGCGGGAGCTAGCGGGGAGCTGTTTTTT,CAIPGLAGASGELFF
once,TRBD2,TRBJ2-7,TRBV19,TGTGCCAGTAGTATAACGTTGAGTAGCGGGAGAATTTACGAGCAGTACTTC,CASSITLSSGRIYEQYF
.,.,TRBJ1-1,TRBV6-5,TGTGCCAGCAGTCCGACAGAGAACACTGAAGCTTTCTTT,CASSPTENTEAFF
.,.,TRBJ2-7,TRBV6-1,TGTGCCAGCAGTGAAGGACTGCAGTACTTC,CASSEGLQYF
.,TRBD1,TRBJ2-7,TRBV28,TGTGCCAGCAGTTTATGGACGGGACAGAGACCCTACGAGCAGTACTTC,CASSLWTGQRPYEQYF
.,TRBD1,TRBJ1-2,TRBV14,TGTGCCAGCAGCCCTTCGCTGACAGGGGGCACGGATGGCTACACCTTC,CASSPSLTGGTDGYTF
.,TRBD1,TRBJ1-5,TRBV6-1,TGTGCCAGCACCCTATGGGGGACAGGGAACCAGCCCCAGCATTTT,CASTLWGTGNQPQHF
.,.,TRBJ1-2,TRBV5-1,TGCGCCAGCAGCAGCTCCGGTGCTAACCATAAGATGAGCTCCGGGCCGGGGTATGGCTACACCTTC,CASSSSGANHKMSSGPGYGYTF
.,.,TRBJ2-1,TRBV11-2,TGTGCCAGCAGAGACAATGAGCAGTTCTTC,CASRDNEQFF
.,.,TRBJ2-5,TRBV21-1,TGTGCCAGCAGCAAAGTTGGGACGGGGGTCCGAGAGACCCAGTACTTC,CASSKVGTGVRETQYF
.,TRBD2,TRBJ2-7,TRBV19,TGTGCCAGTAACCCGGGACTAGGCAATCAGCGCGAGCAGTACTTC,CASNPGLGNQREQYF
.,TRBD1,TRBJ1-1,TRBV18,TGTGCCAGCTCAACGACAGGGTCGTTCACTGAAGCTTTCTTT,CASSTTGSFTEAFF
.,TRBD2,TRBJ2-1,TRBV28,TGTGCCAGCAGTTTGCGAGGTAGCGGGGTCAATGAGCAGTTCTTC,CASSLRGSGVNEQFF